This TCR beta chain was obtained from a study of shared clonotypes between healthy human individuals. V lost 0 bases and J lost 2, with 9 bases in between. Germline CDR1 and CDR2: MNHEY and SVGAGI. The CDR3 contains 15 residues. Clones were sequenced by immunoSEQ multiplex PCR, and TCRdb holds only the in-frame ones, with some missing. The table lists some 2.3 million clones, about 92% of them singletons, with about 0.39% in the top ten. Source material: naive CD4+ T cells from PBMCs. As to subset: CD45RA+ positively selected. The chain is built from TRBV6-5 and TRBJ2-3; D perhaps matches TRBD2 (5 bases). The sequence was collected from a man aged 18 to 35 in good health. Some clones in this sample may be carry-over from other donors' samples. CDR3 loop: CASSYSRGNTDTQYF. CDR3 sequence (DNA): TGTGCCAGCAGTTACTCTCGGGGAAACACAGATACGCAGTATTTT.